This T cell receptor beta chain was profiled in a study of identical twins. V was clipped by 2 bases and J by 3 bases, with 12 bases between them. The CDR3 is 15 amino acids. The germline gives CDR1 LGHNA, CDR2 YSLEER. TCRdb analysed the 5' RACE reads with MiXCR anew, one entry per CDR3 protein. Of over 500,000 distinct CDR3 sequences in the sample, approximately 22% were seen once. This clonotype turned up a few times. These data were also reused for a study on T cells expressing NK-cell markers.

This receptor was obtained from a woman in her late teens or twenties in good health. The source material was CD4+ T cells sorted from blood. The chain links TRBV4-3 to TRBJ2-3; TRBD2 is a possible D gene (5 bases). The chain's CDR3 is CASSQSSGLTDTQYF. The CDR3 nucleotides are TGCGCCAGCAGCCAAAGCAGCGGACTGACAGATACGCAGTATTTT.